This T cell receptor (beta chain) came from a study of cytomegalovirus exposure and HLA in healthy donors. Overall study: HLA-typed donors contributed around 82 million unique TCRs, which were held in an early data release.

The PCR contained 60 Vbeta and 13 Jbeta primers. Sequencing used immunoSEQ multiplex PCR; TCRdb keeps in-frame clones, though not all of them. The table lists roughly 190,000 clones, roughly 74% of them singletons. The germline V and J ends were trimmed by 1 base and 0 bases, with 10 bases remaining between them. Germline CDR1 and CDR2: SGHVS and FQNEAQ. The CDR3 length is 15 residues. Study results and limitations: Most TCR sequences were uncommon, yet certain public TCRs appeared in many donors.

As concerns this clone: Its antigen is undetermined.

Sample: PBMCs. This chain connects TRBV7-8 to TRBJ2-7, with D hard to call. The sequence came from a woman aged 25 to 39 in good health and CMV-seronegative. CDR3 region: CASSLVPGVSYEQYF. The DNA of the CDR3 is TGTGCCAGCAGCTTAGTGCCAGGCGTCTCCTACGAGCAGTACTTC.